These 26 T cell receptor beta chains were all obtained from the same sample, sequenced in a study of blood T cell repertoires in COVID-19. Sequencing used immunoSEQ multiplex PCR; TCRdb keeps in-frame clones, though not all of them. The sample records fewer than 300,000 clones, about 76% being singletons. The source material was peripheral blood. These receptors all come from a woman aged 60-75 years with active or convalescent COVID-19.

The J gene is TRBJ2-3, the V gene TRBV18, with 12 bases identical to TRBD2. The CDR3 extends over 16 amino acids. In germline, CDR1 is KGHSH, CDR2 LQKENI. V shed 6 bases and J 4 bases; nucleotides not matched to a gene: 8. CDR3 DNA sequence: TGTGCCAGCTCTGATCTAGCGGGGGGGCCCCCAGATACGCAGTATTTT. It specifies CASSDLAGGPPDTQYF.

The rearrangement uses TRBV27 and TRBJ1-2, with unresolved D. Trimming left V 6 bases short and J 0 bases short, with 11 bases between. Per the germline V gene, CDR1 is MNHEY and CDR2 is SMNVEV (reference sequence). There are 14 residues in the CDR3. The CDR3 coding sequence is TGTGCCAGCAGCAGCGCGGGCTCTAACTATGGCTACACCTTC. Protein sequence: CASSSAGSNYGYTF.

The chain recombines TRBV2 with TRBJ1-5, with TRBD1 matching over 9 bases. The germline V gene has CDR1 SNHLY and CDR2 FYNNEI. The V segment lost 4 bases and the J segment 2 bases; nucleotides outside the gene matches: 0. This CDR3 comprises 14 residues. The CDR3 sequence is CASSGTGGNQPQHF. Written as DNA, the CDR3 is TGTGCCAGCAGTGGGACAGGGGGCAATCAGCCCCAGCATTTT. The full variable domain, its missing parts supplied by reference TRBV2 and TRBJ1-5, is EPEVTQTPSHQVTQMGQEVILRCVPISNHLYFYWYRQILGQKVEFLVSFYNNEISEKSEIFDDQFSVERPDGSNFTLKIRSTKLEDSAMYFCASSGTGGNQPQHFGDGTRLSIL.

V gene TRBV5-1 combines with J gene TRBJ2-7, with 8 bases lining up with TRBD1. Germline values: CDR1 SGHRS, CDR2 YFSETQ. Unmatched junction bases numbered 9, after V lost 2 bases and J lost 5 bases. This CDR3 comprises 15 residues. CDR3 DNA sequence: TGCGCCAGCAGCTTTGGCGACAGGGGTCCGGACGAGCAGTACTTC. This encodes CASSFGDRGPDEQYF.

The rearrangement joins TRBV18 to TRBJ2-7, with TRBD1 matching 7 bases. The germline V gene has CDR1 KGHSH and CDR2 LQKENI. The CDR3 is 15 amino acids. Unmatched junction bases numbered 8, after V lost 5 bases and J lost 1 base. The CDR3 sequence is CASSSLTGSSYEQYF. The CDR3 DNA sequence: TGTGCCAGCTCATCCCTGACAGGGAGTTCCTACGAGCAGTACTTC.

The chain has TRBV4-3 and TRBJ1-1; the D gene is possibly TRBD1 (6 bases). There are 15 residues in the CDR3. Trimming took off 6 bases at V and 0 bases at J, with 14 bases between the two ends. Germline CDR1 LGHNA, CDR2 YSLEER. For the CDR3, the DNA is TGCGCCAGCAGTCTCGGGACAAATTTGAACACTGAAGCTTTCTTT. This sequence encodes CASSLGTNLNTEAFF.

This clone has ten or more counts. This chain uses TRBV19 with TRBJ2-7; no firm D call. Trimming removed 1 base at V and 2 bases at J, with 6 bases between. This CDR3 contains 13 residues. Germline V CDR1 and CDR2: LNHDA, SQIVND (reference sequence). The CDR3 sequence: CASSIGLTYEQYF. CDR3 in DNA: TGTGCCAGTAGTATAGGTTTAACCTACGAGCAGTACTTC.

This chain joins TRBV7-8 and TRBJ1-5; D uncertain. The CDR3 has 16 residues. V was pared by 2 bases and J by 2 bases, with 13 bases between. In germline, CDR1 is SGHVS, CDR2 FQNEAQ. The chain's CDR3 is CASSLTRVLGNQPQHF. CDR3 bases: TGTGCCAGCAGCTTAACACGGGTCCTAGGCAATCAGCCCCAGCATTTT. The full variable domain, with the rest looked up from reference TRBV7-8 and TRBJ1-5, is GAGVSQSPRYKVAKRGQDVALRCDPISGHVSLFWYQQALGQGPEFLTYFQNEAQLDKSGLPSDRFFAERPEGSVSTLKIQRTQQEDSAVYLCASSLTRVLGNQPQHFGDGTRLSIL.

The rearrangement joins TRBV5-6 to TRBJ2-6; unclear D gene. This CDR3 has 14 amino acids. Germline V gene data show CDR1 as SGHDT and CDR2 as YYEEEE. V was shortened by 5 bases and J by 0 bases, with 6 bases between the two germline ends. Here the CDR3 reads CASSRYSGANVLTF. In DNA form, the CDR3 reads TGTGCCAGCAGTCGGTACTCTGGGGCCAACGTCCTGACTTTC.

Remarks on this clone: With a much larger clone just one base away, this may be a read error. The rearrangement links TRBV5-4 to TRBJ2-3; D might be TRBD2 (6 bases). This CDR3 is built from 15 residues. Deletions cut 2 bases from V and 0 bases from J, with 10 bases between. Germline assignment: CDR1 SGHNT and CDR2 YYREEE (reference sequence). The CDR3 nucleotides read TGTGCCAGCAGCTTCTCGGGGACTAGCACAGATACGCAGTATTTT. Translating it yields CASSFSGTSTDTQYF.

CDR3 region: CASSPGTSGPIRSKELFF. CDR3 sequence (DNA): TGTGCCAGTAGTCCCGGGACTAGCGGACCTATAAGGTCGAAGGAGCTGTTTTTT. V and J are TRBV19 and TRBJ2-2, with 11 bases lining up with TRBD2. Germline loops: CDR1 LNHDA, CDR2 SQIVND (reference sequence). The CDR3 spans 18 residues. Unmatched junction bases numbered 18, after V lost 5 bases and J lost 10 bases. The variable domain in full, with the rest retrieved from reference TRBV19 and TRBJ2-2, is DGGITQSPKYLFRKEGQNVTLSCEQNLNHDAMYWYRQDPGQGLRLIYYSQIVNDFQKGDIAEGYSVSREKKESFPLTVTSAQKNPTAFYLCASSPGTSGPIRSKELFFGEGSRLTVL.

The chain combines TRBV28 with TRBJ1-2; TRBD1 agrees at 8 bases. This CDR3 has 15 residues. Germline CDR1 is MDHEN and CDR2 is SYDVKM. V dropped 1 base and J dropped 3; count of bases not matched to a gene: 4. The CDR3 reads CASSLLGQGHYGYTF. The CDR3 nucleotides read TGTGCCAGCAGTTTATTAGGACAGGGACACTATGGCTACACCTTC.

The chain joins TRBV7-9 to TRBJ1-1, with 9 bases that match TRBD1. The CDR3 consists of 17 residues. The junction had 11 bases not matched to a gene; V was cut back by 5 bases and J by 1 base. Germline V CDR1 and CDR2: SEHNR, FQNEAQ (reference sequence). In DNA form, the CDR3 reads TGTGCCAGCAGCGGAAGGGACAGGGCAGGGGCGAACACTGAAGCTTTCTTT. It translates to CASSGRDRAGANTEAFF.

The genes are TRBV7-3 and TRBJ2-3, with 11 bases identical to TRBD2. With 5 bases clipped from V and 2 bases from J, the junction kept 9 bases outside the gene matches. The CDR3 is 17 amino acids. Germline CDR1 and CDR2: SGHTA and FQGTGA. CDR3 coding DNA: TGTGCCAGCAGCACGAGACTAGCGGGGACCTCCACAGATACGCAGTATTTT. Its translation: CASSTRLAGTSTDTQYF.

The chain recombines TRBV9 with TRBJ2-1; possible D gene TRBD2, 5 bases. CDR1 and CDR2 from the germline V gene are SGDLS and YYNGEE. The germline V and J ends were trimmed by 3 bases and 7 bases, with 8 bases remaining between them. There are 12 residues in the CDR3. The CDR3 DNA reads TGTGCCAGCAGCGCCTCGGGGAATGAGCAGTTCTTC. This encodes CASSASGNEQFF.

The genes are TRBV27 and TRBJ1-1; D is ambiguous. The CDR3 extends over 16 amino acids. Germline V gene lookup returns CDR1 MNHEY and CDR2 SMNVEV (reference sequence). Deletions cut 3 bases from V and 0 bases from J, with 14 bases between. Here the CDR3 DNA reads TGTGCCAGCAGTTTCGGGCGGACGGGGTTGAACACTGAAGCTTTCTTT. Its protein is CASSFGRTGLNTEAFF.

The CDR3 reads CASSQAEAGGSYGYTF. The CDR3 nucleotides read TGTGCCAGCAGCCAAGCGGAGGCAGGGGGCTCCTATGGCTACACCTTC. The chain has TRBV4-2 and TRBJ1-2; 8 positions agree with TRBD1. The V segment lost 1 base and the J segment 4 bases; nucleotides outside the gene matches: 8. The CDR3 has 16 residues. Germline CDR1 reads LGHNA; CDR2 reads YNFKEQ.

This clone was recorded at least ten times. The chain uses TRBV5-6 and TRBJ2-2; 7 bases line up with TRBD1. CDR3 length equals 16 residues. Germline CDR1 SGHDT, CDR2 YYEEEE. Unmatched junction bases numbered 6, after V lost 0 bases and J lost 4 bases. The DNA for the CDR3 is TGTGCCAGCAGCTTGGACGGGACAGACTTCACCGGGGAGCTGTTTTTT. Amino acid sequence: CASSLDGTDFTGELFF. The whole variable domain, remainder taken from reference TRBV5-6 and TRBJ2-2, is DAGVTQSPTHLIKTRGQQVTLRCSPKSGHDTVSWYQQALGQGPQFIFQYYEEEERQRGNFPDRFSGHQFPNYSSELNVNALLLGDSALYLCASSLDGTDFTGELFFGEGSRLTVL.

The rearrangement joins TRBV15 to TRBJ2-2; D is undetermined. The length of the CDR3 is 16 residues. V was trimmed by 0 bases and J by 0 bases, leaving 8 bases between them. Germline values: CDR1 LNHNV, CDR2 YYDKDF (reference sequence). CDR3 sequence reads: CATSRDKHSNTGELFF. The CDR3 nucleotides read TGTGCCACCAGCAGAGATAAACATTCGAACACCGGGGAGCTGTTTTTT.

This chain joins TRBV27 and TRBJ1-2; 7 bases agree with TRBD1. With V trimmed by 5 bases and J by 8 bases, 14 bases remained unmatched. This CDR3 region has 15 residues. CDR1 and CDR2 (germline): MNHEY, SMNVEV (reference sequence). CDR3 loop: CASSTSLQGSRGYTF. CDR3 coding DNA: TGTGCCAGCAGTACAAGCTTACAGGGGTCTAGGGGCTACACCTTC.

In this sample, this clone turned up a few times. The chain combines TRBV7-9 with TRBJ1-4; 7 bases are a match to TRBD1. The germline gives CDR1 SEHNR, CDR2 FQNEAQ (reference sequence). This CDR3 has 14 residues. After removal of 3 bases from V and 8 bases from J, the junction contained 6 bases not matched to a gene. This chain's CDR3 is CASSLGQGEEKLFF. In DNA form, the CDR3 reads TGTGCCAGCAGCTTGGGGCAGGGGGAAGAAAAACTGTTTTTT.

This chain connects TRBV14 to TRBJ1-2; D remains unclear. The V gene lost 6 bases and the J gene lost 2 bases, with 10 bases spanning the gap. In germline, CDR1 is SGHDN, CDR2 FVKESK. The CDR3 is made up of 13 amino acids. This CDR3 reads CASSLTNNYGYTF. DNA for the CDR3: TGTGCCAGCAGTTTGACAAACAACTATGGCTACACCTTC.

The table lists this clone with a few counts. An end of the junction does not agree with germline; a read error may underlie this. The CDR3: CASGFRAGAGEKLFF. The CDR3 DNA follows: TGTGCCAGCGGCTTTCGGGCAGGGGCAGGGGAAAAACTGTTTTTT. This rearrangement joins TRBV7-9 to TRBJ1-4; TRBD1 might be the D (6 bases). Germline V gene lookup returns CDR1 SEHNR and CDR2 FQNEAQ (reference sequence). There are 15 residues in the CDR3. The variable domain in full, completed from reference TRBV7-9 and TRBJ1-4, reads DTGVSQNPRHKITKRGQNVTFRCDPISEHNRLYWYRQTLGQGPEFLTYFQNEAQLEKSRLLSDRFSAERPKGSFSTLEIQRTEQGDSAMYLCASGFRAGAGEKLFFGSGTQLSVL.

The chain recombines TRBV12-5 with TRBJ1-2, with 7 nucleotides matching TRBD1. This CDR3 is 14 amino acids long. The ends lost 1 base at V and 3 bases at J; junction bases unmatched: 2. Germline assignment: CDR1 LGHNT and CDR2 FRNRAP. CDR3 sequence reads: CASGLGRGDYGYTF. The CDR3 DNA sequence: TGTGCTAGTGGTTTGGGCAGGGGGGACTATGGCTACACCTTC.

The rearrangement joins TRBV21-1 to TRBJ1-4; the table names TRBD1, a call not compared with the DNA. TRBV21-1 is given as a pseudogene. There are 16 residues in the CDR3. CDR3 loop: CASTERPGQTNEKLFF. CDR3 nucleotide sequence: TGTGCCAGCACCGAAAGACCGGGACAGACTAATGAAAAACTGTTTTTT.

The rearrangement links TRBV5-4 to TRBJ2-2, with 9 bases fitting TRBD1. J was trimmed by 1 base and V by 3 bases; bases with no gene match: 1. CDR1 and CDR2 (germline): SGHNT, YYREEE (reference sequence). The CDR3 length is 15 residues. The CDR3 loop is CASSWGQGNTGELFF. The CDR3 bases are TGTGCCAGCAGCTGGGGACAGGGGAACACCGGGGAGCTGTTTTTT. Full variable domain (rest looked up from reference TRBV5-4 and TRBJ2-2): ETGVTQSPTHLIKTRGQQVTLRCSSQSGHNTVSWYQQALGQGPQFIFQYYREEENGRGNFPPRFSGLQFPNYSSELNVNALELDDSALYLCASSWGQGNTGELFFGEGSRLTVL.